The source of this TCR beta chain is a study of T cell responses to AZD1222 COVID-19 vaccine (dated by TCRdb to 2020 to 2022). General notes on the study: AZD1222 recipients with second doses at about 4 weeks or about 12 weeks were pooled, because spike-specific TCR depth and breadth did not differ between schedules. Enrollment into the trials was organized by age into subgroups of 18-55, 56-69 and 70-plus years, and those subgroups contained approximately 160, 26 and 62 TCR-sequenced participants, respectively. TCR sequencing covered 230 or so trial participants: 200 to 220 given two doses of AZD1222 and 26 given two doses of MenACWY control vaccine.

This clone appeared a single time. Its antigen specificity is not known. Base qualities were left out, and no much larger clone turns up one base away. In the paper's terms, the time point label means: baseline before first vaccination. The vaccinee samples were drawn from two UK trials, COV001 and COV002, one of which was a single-blind randomized controlled phase 2/3 trial testing AZD1222 (ChAdOx1 nCoV-19) in healthy adults. Trial participant PBMC samples were collected at day 0 and day 28 after the second dose for TCRbeta chain sequencing. The CDR3 sequence holds 15 residues, the cysteine and phenylalanine included. The sequence is cut down to CDR3 DNA, 45 bases in frame from base 1. Ends trimmed: V by 2 bases, J by 0 bases; bases unmatched to a gene: 3. As encoded in the germline V gene (reference sequence), CDR1 is SEHNR while CDR2 is FQNEAQ. The CDR3 regions of human TCRbeta chains were analyzed by immunosequencing. Concerning the study's data processing: Repertoire TCRs were matched against a reference library of SARS-CoV-2-specific TCRs generated with the MIRA antigen-specificity platform. Breadth was defined as the fraction of unique TCRs that were SARS-CoV-2-associated. Depth was defined as the fraction of total T cells that were SARS-CoV-2-associated. Using the MIRA data, each spike-specific TCR was assigned both to the spike region to which the TCR was reactive and to a CD4 or CD8 class. Log10-transformed breadth and depth values were compared by one-way ANOVA with Sidak's multiple comparisons tests. Here the immuneACCESS table is served through TCRdb, limited to in-frame sequences with V and J called. Missing clones are a known gap in these copies; in checked studies unresolved V genes cover under half, and the rest lacks a known reason. Clone size and V and J calls were adopted from that table, with D and trimming inferred from the DNA. The sample table records under 95,000 clones; roughly nine tenths of these occur just once. Around 2.2% of the sample belongs to the ten largest clones.

General conclusions and limits of the study: Most participants were white British and females outnumbered males, and the authors suggested that clonal diversity may have been underestimated. Spike-specific TCR breadth and depth rose significantly after two AZD1222 doses compared with day 0 and with MenACWY recipients. CD4 TCRs associated with the vaccine covered the entire spike protein, and the dominant responses were in regions 160-218 and 743-854. In the small 56-69-year group, the increase in depth fell short of significance, most likely because of low power. Conclusions about previously exposed vaccinees are limited because only a handful of AZD1222 recipients were SARS-CoV-2 seropositive at baseline. Because no samples from the day 14 peak response were available, repertoires could be characterized only after the peak T cell response. Nearly half of unique spike-specific TCRs reportedly recognized epitopes outside regions mutated in the B.1.351 and B.1.1.7 variants.

The sequence derives from an adult in good health. The specimen was peripheral blood, collected on day 0 of AZD1222 vaccination. The chain was built from TRBV7-9 and TRBJ1-2, and 7 bases in between align with TRBD1. The CDR3 reads CASSLPQGANYGYTF. The nucleotides are TGTGCCAGCAGCTTACCGCAGGGGGCTAACTATGGCTACACCTTC.